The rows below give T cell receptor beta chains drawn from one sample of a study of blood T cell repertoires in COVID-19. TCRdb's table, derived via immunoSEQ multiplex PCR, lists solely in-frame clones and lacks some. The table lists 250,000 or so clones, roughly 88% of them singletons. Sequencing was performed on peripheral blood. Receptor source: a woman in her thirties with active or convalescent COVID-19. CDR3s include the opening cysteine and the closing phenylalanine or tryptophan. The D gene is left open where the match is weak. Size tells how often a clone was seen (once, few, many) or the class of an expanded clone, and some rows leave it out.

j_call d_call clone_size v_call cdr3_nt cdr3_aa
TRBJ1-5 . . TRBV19 TGTGCCAGTAGAAAAAAGGGGGAAGGGCAGCCCCAGCATTTT CASRKKGEGQPQHF
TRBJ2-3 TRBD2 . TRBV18 TGTGCCAGCTCACCACCGGCGGGGGAGAGGGATACGCAGTATTTT CASSPPAGERDTQYF
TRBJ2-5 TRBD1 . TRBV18 TGTGCCAGCTCACCACCGGCGCAGGGGGCAGGAGAGACCCAGTACTTC CASSPPAQGAGETQYF
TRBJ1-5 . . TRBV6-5 TGTGCCAGCAGCCAACGGGGGGCTCAGCCCCAGCATTTT CASSQRGAQPQHF
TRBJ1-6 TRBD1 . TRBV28 TGTGCCAGCAGTTCGCGGGACAGACCCTCACCCCTCCACTTT CASSSRDRPSPLHF
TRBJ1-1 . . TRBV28 TGTGCCAGCAGTCTTGGGACTTACACTGAAGCTTTCTTT CASSLGTYTEAFF
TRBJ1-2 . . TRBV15 TGTGCCACCAGCGGCGCGATATTACAGTTTCGCACCTTC CATSGAILQFRTF
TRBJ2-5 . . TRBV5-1 TGCGCCAGCAGCCCTGGGCAGGTAGGACAAGAGACCCAGTACTTC CASSPGQVGQETQYF
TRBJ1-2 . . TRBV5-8 TGTGCCAGCAGCTCCCTATTGGAAGGGGGGGTATATGGCTACACCTTC CASSSLLEGGVYGYTF
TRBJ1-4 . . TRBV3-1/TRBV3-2 TGTGCCAGCAGCCGGGTGGGGGGTTCAACTAATGAAAAACTGTTTTTT CASSRVGGSTNEKLFF
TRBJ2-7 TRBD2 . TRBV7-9 TGTGCCAGCAGCCGGACTTCCGGGACTAGCGGGGGACACGAGCAGTACTTC CASSRTSGTSGGHEQYF
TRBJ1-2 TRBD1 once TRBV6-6 TGTGCCACACTGGACAGGGGGCCCCCTTATGGCTACACCTTC CATLDRGPPYGYTF
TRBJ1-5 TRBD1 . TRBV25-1 TGTGCCAGCACCAGTCGGACAGGGGAGCCTTTACATCAGCCCCAGCATTTT CASTSRTGEPLHQPQHF
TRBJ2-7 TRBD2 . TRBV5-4 TGTGCCAGCAGCTTCCCGGCGCGGGGGGGCACCTACGAGCAGTACTTC CASSFPARGGTYEQYF
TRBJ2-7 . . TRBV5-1 TGCGCCAGCAGCACAACAGGCTACGAGCAGTACTTC CASSTTGYEQYF
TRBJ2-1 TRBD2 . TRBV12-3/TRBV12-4 TGTGCCAGCAGAACCCCGAGCGGGGATGAGCAGTTCTTC CASRTPSGDEQFF
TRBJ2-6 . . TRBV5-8 TGTGCCAGCAGCTTGAGGGGGAGTGGGGCCAACGTCCTGACTTTC CASSLRGSGANVLTF
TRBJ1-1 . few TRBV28 TGTGCCAGCAGTTCTGAGGGATGGGGTCGGGGTCGGAACACTGAAGCTTTCTTT CASSSEGWGRGRNTEAFF
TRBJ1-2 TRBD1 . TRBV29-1 TGCAGCTCCGGTGGGCAGGGGGGTCATGGCTACACCTTC CSSGGQGGHGYTF
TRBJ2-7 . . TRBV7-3 TGTGCCAGCAGCTTAGGCCCCGGGAGTGAGCAGTACTTC CASSLGPGSEQYF
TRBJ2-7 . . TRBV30 TGTGCCTGGAGTACAACAGGGATAAGGCAGTACTTC CAWSTTGIRQYF
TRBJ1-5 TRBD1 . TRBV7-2 TGTGCCAGCAGCCTGACCGGGACAGGGAATCAGCCCCAGCATTTT CASSLTGTGNQPQHF
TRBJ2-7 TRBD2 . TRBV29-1 TGCAGCGTTGAAGAGGGAGGGGTCTACGAGCAGTACTTC CSVEEGGVYEQYF
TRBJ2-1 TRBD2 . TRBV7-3 TGTGCCAGCAGCAATTTCGGGGGGGCAAGAGAGAGGAATGAGCAGTTCTTC CASSNFGGARERNEQFF
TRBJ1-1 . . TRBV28 TGTGCCAGCATGAGGGTCAAGAACACTGAAGCTTTCTTT CASMRVKNTEAFF
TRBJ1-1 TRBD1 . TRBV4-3 TGCGCCAGCAGCTATGACAGGGGGAACACTGAAGCTTTCTTT CASSYDRGNTEAFF
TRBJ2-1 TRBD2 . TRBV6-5 TGTGCCAGCAATGCAGGGCGGGGGGGCCGCAATGAGCAGTTCTTC CASNAGRGGRNEQFF
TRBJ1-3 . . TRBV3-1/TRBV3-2 TGTGCCAGCAGCCATGTCGGTTCTGGAAACACCATATATTTT CASSHVGSGNTIYF
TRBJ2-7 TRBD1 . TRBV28 TGTGCCAGCAGTTCCCCGGGACAGTCCACCTACGAGCAGTACTTC CASSSPGQSTYEQYF
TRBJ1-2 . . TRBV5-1 TGCGCCAGCAGAGAGTTCGCCGGGACATTGTATGGCTACACCTTC CASREFAGTLYGYTF
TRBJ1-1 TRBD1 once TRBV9 TGTGCCAGCAGCGAGGACCCAGGGGGCAACATAGGGTACGCTGAAGCTTTCTTT CASSEDPGGNIGYAEAFF
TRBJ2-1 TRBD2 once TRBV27 TGTGCCAGCAGTTTTTTTAGGACTAGCGGGGCGGTGTACAATGAGCAGTTCTTC CASSFFRTSGAVYNEQFF
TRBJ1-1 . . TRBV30 TGTGCCTGGAAACACCAGGCTACCACTGAAGCTTTCTTT CAWKHQATTEAFF
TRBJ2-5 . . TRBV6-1 TGTGCCAGCAGTGAGAACCTCGAGGCGACCCAGTACTTC CASSENLEATQYF
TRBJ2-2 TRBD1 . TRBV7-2 TGTGCCAGCAGCTTGGGACAGCCGAACACCGGGGAGCTGTTTTTT CASSLGQPNTGELFF
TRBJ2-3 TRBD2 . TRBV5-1 TGCGCCAGCAGCTTGGCCGGGACTAGCGGGGGGCACCGCACAGATACGCAGTATTTT CASSLAGTSGGHRTDTQYF
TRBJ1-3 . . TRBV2 TGTGCCAGCAGCCGACTCAGCTCTGGAAACACCATATATTTT CASSRLSSGNTIYF
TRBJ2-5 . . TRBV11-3 TGTGCCAGCAGCCAGGGGGGCCGTGGGGAGACCCAGTACTTC CASSQGGRGETQYF
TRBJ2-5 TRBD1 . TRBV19 TGTGCCAGTAGTATAGGACAGGGGAAAGAGACCCAGTACTTC CASSIGQGKETQYF
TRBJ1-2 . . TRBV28 TGTGCCAGCAGACTGACAGGTTATGGCTACACCTTC CASRLTGYGYTF
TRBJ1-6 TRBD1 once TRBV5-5 TGTGCCAGCAGCTCCCGGACAGGGGGGTATAATTCACCCCTCCACTTT CASSSRTGGYNSPLHF
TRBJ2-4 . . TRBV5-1 TGCGCCAGCAGCTTGCCGGGAGCTAACATTCAGTACTTC CASSLPGANIQYF
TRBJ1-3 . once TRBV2 TGTGCCAGCAGCCTTCGGCTCAATTGGGCCCTCTCTGGAAACACCATATATTTT CASSLRLNWALSGNTIYF
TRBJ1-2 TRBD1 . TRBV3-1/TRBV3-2 TGTGCCAGCAGCCGAACCCCAGGGGGTCAATATGGCTACACCTTC CASSRTPGGQYGYTF
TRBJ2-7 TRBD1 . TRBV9 TGTGCCAGCAGCGTAGGCGGGACAGGGTCCTACGAGCAGTACTTC CASSVGGTGSYEQYF
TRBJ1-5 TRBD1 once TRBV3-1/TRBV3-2 TGTGCCAGCAGCCCCCGGACAGGGGGGGGTCAGCCCCAGCATTTT CASSPRTGGGQPQHF
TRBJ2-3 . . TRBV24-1 TGTGCCACCAGTGACTTGGGAGGTCCCACAGATACGCAGTATTTT CATSDLGGPTDTQYF